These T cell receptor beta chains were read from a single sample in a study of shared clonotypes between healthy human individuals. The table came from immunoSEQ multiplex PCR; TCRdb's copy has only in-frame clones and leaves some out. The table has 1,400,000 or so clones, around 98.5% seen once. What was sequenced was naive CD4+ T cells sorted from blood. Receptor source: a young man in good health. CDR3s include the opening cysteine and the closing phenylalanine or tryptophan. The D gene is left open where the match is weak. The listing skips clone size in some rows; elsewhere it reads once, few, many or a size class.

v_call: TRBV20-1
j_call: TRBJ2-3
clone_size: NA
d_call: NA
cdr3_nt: TGCAGTGCCTCCGGGACCGCCACGCAGTATTTT
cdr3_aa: CSASGTATQYF

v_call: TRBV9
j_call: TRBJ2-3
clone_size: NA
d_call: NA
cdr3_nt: TGTGCCAGCAGCTTACAGACAGGCACAGATACGCAGTATTTT
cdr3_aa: CASSLQTGTDTQYF

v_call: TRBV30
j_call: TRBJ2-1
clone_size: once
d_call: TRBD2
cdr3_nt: TGTGCCTGGAGTCGGACTAGCGGCTCCTACAATGAGCAGTTCTTC
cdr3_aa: CAWSRTSGSYNEQFF

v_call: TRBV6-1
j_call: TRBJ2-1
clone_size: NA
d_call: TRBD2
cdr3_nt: TGTGCCAGCAGTGAAGGAGGCGGGAGAGGTTCCAATGAGCAGTTCTTC
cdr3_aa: CASSEGGGRGSNEQFF

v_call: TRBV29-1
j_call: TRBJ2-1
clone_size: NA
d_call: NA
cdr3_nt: TGCAGCGTTCGAACAGGGAATGAGCAGTTCTTC
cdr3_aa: CSVRTGNEQFF

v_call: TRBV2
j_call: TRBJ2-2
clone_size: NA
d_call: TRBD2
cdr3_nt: TGTGCCAGCAGTCCGGGAGGGGGGGCTACCGGGGAGCTGTTTTTT
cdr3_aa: CASSPGGGATGELFF

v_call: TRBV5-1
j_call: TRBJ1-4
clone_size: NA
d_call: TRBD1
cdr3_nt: TGCGCCAGCAGCTCACGACAGGGGAGGAATGAAAAACTGTTTTTT
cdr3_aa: CASSSRQGRNEKLFF

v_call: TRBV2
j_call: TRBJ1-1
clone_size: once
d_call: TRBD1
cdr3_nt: TGTGCCAGCAGTCCAGGACAGGGGTGGGGTACTGAAGCTTTCTTT
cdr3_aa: CASSPGQGWGTEAFF

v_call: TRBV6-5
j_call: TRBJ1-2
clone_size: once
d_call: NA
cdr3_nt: TGTGCCAGCAGAGCGACACAGCTTGAGGGCTACACCTTC
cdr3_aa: CASRATQLEGYTF

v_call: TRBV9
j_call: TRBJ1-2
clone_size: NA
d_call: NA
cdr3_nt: TGTGCCAGCAGCGTAGCGTCAAACAGTCAAGGCTACACCTTC
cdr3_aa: CASSVASNSQGYTF

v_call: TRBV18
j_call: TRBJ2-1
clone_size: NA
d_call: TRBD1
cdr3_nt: TGTGCCAGCTCACCGGGACAGGGGAGCTACAATGAGCAGTTCTTC
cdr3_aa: CASSPGQGSYNEQFF